These 6 T cell receptor beta chains share one sample of origin, sequenced in a study of control samples from healthy donors and cancer patients. Using immunoSEQ multiplex PCR, the repertoire was profiled, and TCRdb retains in-frame clones only, with some absent. The sample gives approximately 97,000 clones, about 82% of which show up once; roughly 19% is in the top ten. The sample comprised blood. These receptors originate from a man aged 30-40 years in good health.

The chain is built from TRBV3-1 (or the pseudogene TRBV3-2) and TRBJ2-5; perhaps TRBD2 as D (5 bases). This CDR3 spans 15 amino acids. Trimming took 1 base from V and 5 from J, leaving 14 bases between them. The V gene's germline CDR1 is LGHDT and CDR2 YNNKEL (reference sequence). As DNA, the CDR3 is TGTGCCAGCAGCCAAGGGCGCGTAGCGCCTGAGACCCAGTACTTC. This translates into CASSQGRVAPETQYF.

The rearrangement joins TRBV20-1 to TRBJ2-7; 7 bases agree with TRBD1. The CDR3 is made up of 15 amino acids. Germline V lookup: CDR1 DFQATT, CDR2 SNEGSKA (reference sequence). The ends lost 3 bases at V and 2 bases at J; junction bases unmatched: 10. The CDR3 sequence: CSASTGQELTYEQYF. The CDR3 region has the DNA TGCAGTGCTAGTACTGGACAGGAGCTCACCTACGAGCAGTACTTC.

The chain uses TRBV7-9 and TRBJ1-1; maybe TRBD1 (5 bases). V was trimmed by 7 bases and J by 1 base, leaving 13 bases between them. Germline CDR1 is SEHNR and CDR2 is FQNEAQ (reference sequence). The CDR3 covers 14 residues. CDR3 coding DNA: TGTGCCAGCATCCGCGCGGGGGAGAACACTGAAGCTTTCTTT. Translation gives CASIRAGENTEAFF.

The V and J genes are TRBV6-6 and TRBJ2-2, with D perhaps TRBD1 (6 bases). The ends were cut back, 8 bases at V and 7 bases at J, with 23 bases in the middle. Germline CDR1 MNHNY, CDR2 SVGAGI (reference sequence). The length of the CDR3 is 16 residues. The CDR3 DNA reads as TGTGCCAGCGCTCCAGCAAGGAGCAGGGGAGACGGGGAGCTGTTTTTT. It encodes CASAPARSRGDGELFF.

There are a few counts of this clone. The V and J genes are TRBV7-9 and TRBJ1-5; D is uncertain. V was clipped by 2 bases and J by 7 bases, with 18 bases between them. CDR1 and CDR2 from the germline V gene are SEHNR and FQNEAQ (reference sequence). The CDR3 has 16 residues. In nucleotides, the CDR3 is TGTGCCAGCAGCTTATCTTCCTTCGGTAGTCGCCAGCCCCAGCATTTT. Amino acids: CASSLSSFGSRQPQHF.

The V call is TRBV29-1, the J call TRBJ1-5; a weak D match, TRBD1 (6 bases). The germline gives CDR1 SQVTM, CDR2 ANQGSEA. V was clipped by 6 bases and J by 6 bases, with 18 bases between them. The CDR3 covers 14 residues. CDR3 in DNA: TGCAGCGTCTCACAGGGACGGCATGCTCAGCCCCAGCATTTT. Protein: CSVSQGRHAQPQHF.